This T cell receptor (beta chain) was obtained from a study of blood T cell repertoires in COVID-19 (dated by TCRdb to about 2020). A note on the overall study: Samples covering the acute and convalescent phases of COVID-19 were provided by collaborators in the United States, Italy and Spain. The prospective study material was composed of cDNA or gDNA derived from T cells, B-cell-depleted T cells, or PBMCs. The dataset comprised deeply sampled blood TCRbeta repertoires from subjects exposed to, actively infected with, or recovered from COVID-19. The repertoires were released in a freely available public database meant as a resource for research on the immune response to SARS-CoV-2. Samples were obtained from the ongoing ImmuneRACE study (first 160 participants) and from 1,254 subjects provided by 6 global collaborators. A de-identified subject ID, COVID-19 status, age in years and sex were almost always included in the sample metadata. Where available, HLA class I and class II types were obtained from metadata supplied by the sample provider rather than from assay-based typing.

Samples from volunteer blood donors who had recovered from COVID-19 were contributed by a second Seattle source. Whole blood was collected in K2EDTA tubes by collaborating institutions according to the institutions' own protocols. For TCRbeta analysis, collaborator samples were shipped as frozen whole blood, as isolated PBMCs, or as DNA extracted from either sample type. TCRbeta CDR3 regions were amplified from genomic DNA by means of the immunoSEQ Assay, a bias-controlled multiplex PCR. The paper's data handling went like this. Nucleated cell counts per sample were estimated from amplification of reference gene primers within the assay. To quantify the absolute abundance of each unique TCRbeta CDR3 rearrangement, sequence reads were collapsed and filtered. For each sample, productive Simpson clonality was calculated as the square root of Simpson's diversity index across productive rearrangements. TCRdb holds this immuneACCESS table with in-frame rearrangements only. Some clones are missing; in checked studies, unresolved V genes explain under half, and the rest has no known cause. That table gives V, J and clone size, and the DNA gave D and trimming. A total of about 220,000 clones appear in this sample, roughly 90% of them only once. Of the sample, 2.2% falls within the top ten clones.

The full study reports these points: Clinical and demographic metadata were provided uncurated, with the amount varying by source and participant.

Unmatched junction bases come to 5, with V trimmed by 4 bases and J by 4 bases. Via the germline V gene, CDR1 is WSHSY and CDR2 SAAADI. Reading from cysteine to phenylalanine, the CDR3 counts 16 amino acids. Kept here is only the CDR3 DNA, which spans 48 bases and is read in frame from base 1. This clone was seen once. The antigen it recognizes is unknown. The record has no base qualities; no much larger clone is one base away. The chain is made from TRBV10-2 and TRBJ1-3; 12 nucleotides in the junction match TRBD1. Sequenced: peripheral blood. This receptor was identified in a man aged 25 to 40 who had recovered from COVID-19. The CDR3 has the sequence CASSGTGTGGGNTIYF. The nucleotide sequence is TGCGCCAGCAGTGGAACCGGGACAGGGGGCGGAAACACCATATATTTT.